The entry that follows covers one T cell receptor beta chain sequence. There is no known antigen for this receptor. The input lacks base qualities; no much larger clone sits a single base away. Trimming takes 0 bases from V and 15 bases from J, and the germline ends sit 12 bases apart. The CDR3 numbers 12 residues from cysteine through phenylalanine. Left in the record is the CDR3 DNA by itself, 36 bases read in frame from the first base. CDR1 and CDR2 are drawn from the germline V gene: LGHNA, YNFKEQ. One collaborating source in Seattle enrolled patients during active infection and followed them longitudinally through the course of disease. Each collaborating institution followed its own protocols to collect whole blood in K2EDTA tubes. Collaborator samples were shipped for TCRbeta analysis as frozen whole blood, isolated PBMCs, or DNA extracted from either sample type. The data stem from a study of blood T cell repertoires in COVID-19 (dated by TCRdb to about 2020). About the study as a whole: The collaborator samples originated in the United States, Italy and Spain and spanned the acute and convalescent phases of COVID-19. The prospective study material was composed of cDNA or gDNA derived from T cells, B-cell-depleted T cells, or PBMCs. The dataset comprised deeply sampled blood TCRbeta repertoires from subjects exposed to, actively infected with, or recovered from COVID-19. The repertoires were released in a freely available public database meant as a resource for research on the immune response to SARS-CoV-2. Samples were obtained from the ongoing ImmuneRACE study (first 160 participants) and from over 1,000 subjects provided by 6 global collaborators. Nearly every sample came with metadata listing a de-identified subject ID, COVID-19 status, age in years and sex. HLA class I and class II types, where available, came from metadata supplied by the sample provider rather than from assay-based typing. The paper as a whole reports these results and caveats: The quantity of clinical and demographic metadata differed by source and by participant and was supplied without curation.

TCRbeta CDR3 regions were amplified from genomic DNA using the immunoSEQ Assay, a bias-controlled multiplex PCR. The study's own analysis went as follows. Nucleated cell counts per sample were estimated from amplification of reference gene primers within the assay. To quantify the absolute abundance of each unique TCRbeta CDR3 rearrangement, sequence reads were collapsed and filtered. For each sample, productive Simpson clonality was calculated by taking the square root of Simpson's diversity index across productive rearrangements. TCRdb obtained this table from immuneACCESS and retained in-frame rearrangements with V and J assigned. These tables miss some clones; where compared with another copy, unresolved V genes account for less than half of the shortfall, and the remainder is unexplained. V, J and clone size are taken as reported in that table, and D and trimming were inferred from the DNA itself. Recorded for this sample are approximately 110,000 clones; approximately 90% of them occurred a single time. The top ten constitute about 1.9% of the sample.

The chain joins TRBV4-2 to TRBJ2-1, and the D gene may be TRBD2, 6 bases matching. The source material was peripheral blood. The sequence came from a man in his fifties with COVID-19, enrolled during active disease. The DNA sequence is given as TGTGCCAGCAGCCAAGAATCGGGAGACGTGTTCTTC. It is translated as CASSQESGDVFF.